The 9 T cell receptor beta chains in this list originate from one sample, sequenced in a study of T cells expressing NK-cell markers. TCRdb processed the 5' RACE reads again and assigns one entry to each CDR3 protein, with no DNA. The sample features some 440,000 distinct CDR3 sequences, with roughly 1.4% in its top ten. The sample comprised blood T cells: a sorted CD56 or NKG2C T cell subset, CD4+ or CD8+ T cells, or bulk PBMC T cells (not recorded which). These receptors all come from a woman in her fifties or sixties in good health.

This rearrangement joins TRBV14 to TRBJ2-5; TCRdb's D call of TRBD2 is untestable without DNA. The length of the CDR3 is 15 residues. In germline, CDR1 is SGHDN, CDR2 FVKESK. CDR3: CASSQVAGGPRTQYF.

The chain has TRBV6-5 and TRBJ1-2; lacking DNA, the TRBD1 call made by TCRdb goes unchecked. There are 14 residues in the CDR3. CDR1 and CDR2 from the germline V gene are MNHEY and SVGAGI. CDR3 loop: CASSWDRGRFGYTF.

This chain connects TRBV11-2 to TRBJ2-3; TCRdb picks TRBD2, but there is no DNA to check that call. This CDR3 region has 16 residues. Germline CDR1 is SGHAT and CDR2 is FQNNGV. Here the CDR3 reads CASSLRVAEPTDTQYF.

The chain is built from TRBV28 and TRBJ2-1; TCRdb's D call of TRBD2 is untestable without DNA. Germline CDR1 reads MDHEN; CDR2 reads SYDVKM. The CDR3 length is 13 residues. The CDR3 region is CASSSALYNEQFF.

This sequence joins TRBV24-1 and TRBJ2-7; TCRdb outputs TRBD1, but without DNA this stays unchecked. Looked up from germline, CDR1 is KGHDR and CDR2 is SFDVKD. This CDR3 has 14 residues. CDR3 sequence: CATRLGTGVYEQYF.

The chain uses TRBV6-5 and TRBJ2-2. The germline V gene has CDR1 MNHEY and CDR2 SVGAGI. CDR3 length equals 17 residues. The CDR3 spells CASSYSIRQRNTGELFF.

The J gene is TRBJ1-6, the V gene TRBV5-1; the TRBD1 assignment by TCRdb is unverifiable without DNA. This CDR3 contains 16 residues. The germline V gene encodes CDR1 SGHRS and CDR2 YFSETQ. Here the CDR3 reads CASSLVGQGAGSPLHF.

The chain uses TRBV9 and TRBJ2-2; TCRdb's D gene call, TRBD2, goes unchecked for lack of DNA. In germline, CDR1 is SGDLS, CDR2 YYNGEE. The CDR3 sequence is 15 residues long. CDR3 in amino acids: CASSATSEHTGELFF.

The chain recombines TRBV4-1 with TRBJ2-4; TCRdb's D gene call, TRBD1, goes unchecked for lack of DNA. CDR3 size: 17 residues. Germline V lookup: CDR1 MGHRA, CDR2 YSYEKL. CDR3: CASSQVWGRSQAHIQYF.